The next 15 T cell receptor beta chains were all read from a single sample in a study of CD8+ T cells in alopecia areata. Treatment here: oral pan-JAK inhibitor, 5-10 mg twice daily. Sequencing templates came from extracted RNA that was reverse transcribed into cDNA. Method: immunoSEQ multiplex PCR; TCRdb's copy keeps in-frame clones and lacks some. The sample includes 130,000 to 150,000 clones, roughly four fifths of them seen just once. The sequences come from CD8+ T cells sorted from blood, collected at week 4, from a patient treated with tofacitinib. These receptors were obtained from a human donor with alopecia areata.

This clone was detected once. The chain links TRBV27 to TRBJ2-2; D uncertain. Germline CDR1 MNHEY, CDR2 SMNVEV (reference sequence). The CDR3 is made up of 12 amino acids. The V end was cut by 5 bases, the J end by 5 bases, with 6 bases between. CDR3 region: CASSKITGELFF. In DNA form, the CDR3 reads TGTGCCAGCAGTAAGATAACCGGGGAGCTGTTTTTT.

This rearrangement joins TRBV13 to TRBJ2-3; 10 positions match TRBD1. V lost 5 bases, J lost 4 bases, and 6 bases stayed unmatched. Germline lookup yields CDR1 PRHDT and CDR2 FYEKMQ (reference sequence). The CDR3 has 15 residues. This CDR3 reads CASSPDRGLADTQYF. For the CDR3, the DNA is TGTGCCAGCAGCCCTGACAGGGGGCTCGCAGATACGCAGTATTTT. The variable domain in full, with the rest retrieved from reference TRBV13 and TRBJ2-3, is AAGVIQSPRHLIKEKRETATLKCYPIPRHDTVYWYQQGPGQDPQFLISFYEKMQSDKGSIPDRFSAQQFSDYHSELNMSSLELGDSALYFCASSPDRGLADTQYFGPGTRLTVL.

The chain joins TRBV15 to TRBJ2-3; 8 bases are a match to TRBD2. CDR1 is LNHNV and CDR2 is YYDKDF in the germline V gene (reference sequence). The CDR3 totals 17 residues. Germline trimming cut 5 bases from V and 0 bases from J; bases unmatched to any gene: 10. The DNA of the CDR3 is TGTGCCACCAGCCCCCACCAACGGACTAGCAGCACAGATACGCAGTATTTT. Translating gives CATSPHQRTSSTDTQYF.

This rearrangement joins TRBV7-9 to TRBJ1-1, with D uncertain. CDR1 is SEHNR, CDR2 FQNEAQ, per germline (reference sequence). The CDR3 extends over 15 amino acids. Trimming removed 6 bases at V and 5 bases at J, with 19 bases between. The CDR3 sequence is CASSSQGRLGTEAFF. The CDR3 DNA reads as TGTGCCAGCAGTTCCCAAGGGAGATTAGGGACTGAAGCTTTCTTT.

This chain uses TRBV19 with TRBJ2-4, with D possibly TRBD1 on 6 matching bases. Between the trimmed V and J ends, which lost 7 bases and 2 bases, there was a span of 15 bases. Germline V CDR1 and CDR2: LNHDA, SQIVND (reference sequence). The CDR3 is 15 amino acids. The CDR3 nucleotides are TGTGCCAGTACTGGTACACAGGGCACCAAAAACATTCAGTACTTC. Amino acids: CASTGTQGTKNIQYF.

The V gene is TRBV29-1, the J gene TRBJ1-1; D not resolved. Looked up from germline, CDR1 is SQVTM and CDR2 is ANQGSEA. The CDR3 spans 13 residues. The ends were cut back, 3 bases at V and 4 bases at J, with 12 bases in the middle. This CDR3 is CSVDVGMSTEAFF. The CDR3 nucleotides are TGCAGCGTTGATGTCGGGATGAGCACTGAAGCTTTCTTT.

The chain links TRBV2 to TRBJ1-1; D is undetermined. This CDR3 comprises 15 residues. V lost 4 bases to trimming and J lost 3 bases, with 15 bases between them. Germline V gene data show CDR1 as SNHLY and CDR2 as FYNNEI. The chain's CDR3 is CASSVGAGVYTEAFF. CDR3 sequence (DNA): TGTGCCAGCAGTGTGGGCGCAGGCGTCTACACTGAAGCTTTCTTT.

The chain couples TRBV11-2 to TRBJ2-3; D unresolved. The CDR3 consists of 14 residues. V was shortened by 1 base and J by 4 bases, with 9 bases between the two germline ends. Per the germline V gene, CDR1 is SGHAT and CDR2 is FQNNGV. The CDR3 region is CASSLAGLADTQYF. The CDR3 DNA is TGTGCCAGCAGCTTAGCCGGTCTAGCAGATACGCAGTATTTT.

The V and J genes are TRBV5-1 and TRBJ2-1; D is undetermined. This CDR3 region has 13 residues. V dropped 4 bases and J dropped 3 bases, with 8 bases sitting between them. CDR1 SGHRS and CDR2 YFSETQ come from the germline V gene. CDR3 region: CASSNDGYNEQFF. CDR3 nucleotides: TGCGCCAGCAGCAACGACGGCTACAATGAGCAGTTCTTC.

V gene TRBV7-9 combines with J gene TRBJ2-3, with D tentatively TRBD1 (5 bases). This CDR3 has 16 residues. Trimming pared 7 bases from V and 2 bases from J, leaving 19 bases between. Per germline, CDR1 SEHNR and CDR2 FQNEAQ (reference sequence). As DNA, the CDR3 is TGTGCCAGCACCCAATCACGTACAGGTTACACAGATACGCAGTATTTT. This codes for CASTQSRTGYTDTQYF.

The V call is TRBV4-3, the J call TRBJ2-5; 9 bases are shared with TRBD2. The V segment lost 0 bases and the J segment 5 bases; nucleotides outside the gene matches: 7. The length of the CDR3 is 16 residues. From germline, CDR1 is LGHNA and CDR2 YSLEER. CDR3: CASSQDGRGGLETQYF. Written as DNA, the CDR3 is TGCGCCAGCAGCCAAGACGGGCGGGGGGGCCTTGAGACCCAGTACTTC.

J is TRBJ2-5 and V is TRBV13; the D gene is possibly TRBD2 (7 bases). V dropped 5 bases and J dropped 3 bases, with 19 bases sitting between them. CDR1 and CDR2 (germline): PRHDT, FYEKMQ (reference sequence). The CDR3 sequence is 16 residues long. DNA of the CDR3: TGTGCCAGCAGCGAATCTTTAGGGGGGGCGGAAGAGACCCAGTACTTC. This translates into CASSESLGGAEETQYF.

The chain is built from TRBV5-6 and TRBJ2-3, with no clear D. Germline V CDR1 and CDR2: SGHDT, YYEEEE. The CDR3 covers 19 residues. V shed 4 bases and J shed 0 bases, with 24 bases lying between them. As DNA, the CDR3 is TGTGCCAGCAGCCCTTCCGTCCGCCTGCGCCTGAGCAGCACAGATACGCAGTATTTT. Translating gives CASSPSVRLRLSSTDTQYF.

The J gene is TRBJ2-1, the V gene TRBV6-1; D not certain. CDR1 and CDR2 (germline): MNHNS, SASEGT. The CDR3 sequence is 13 residues long. The V and J ends lost 2 bases and 5 bases respectively, with 7 bases between them. As DNA, the CDR3 is TGTGCCAGCAGTGAATTTATAAACAATGAGCAGTTCTTC. It specifies CASSEFINNEQFF.

The CDR3 is CASSEASEQFF. In nucleotides, the CDR3 is TGTGCCAGCAGTGAAGCGAGTGAGCAGTTCTTC. This chain joins TRBV2 and TRBJ2-1; D unclear. The CDR3 has 11 residues. Germline values: CDR1 SNHLY, CDR2 FYNNEI. V was cut by 0 bases and J by 9 bases, with 3 bases left in between.